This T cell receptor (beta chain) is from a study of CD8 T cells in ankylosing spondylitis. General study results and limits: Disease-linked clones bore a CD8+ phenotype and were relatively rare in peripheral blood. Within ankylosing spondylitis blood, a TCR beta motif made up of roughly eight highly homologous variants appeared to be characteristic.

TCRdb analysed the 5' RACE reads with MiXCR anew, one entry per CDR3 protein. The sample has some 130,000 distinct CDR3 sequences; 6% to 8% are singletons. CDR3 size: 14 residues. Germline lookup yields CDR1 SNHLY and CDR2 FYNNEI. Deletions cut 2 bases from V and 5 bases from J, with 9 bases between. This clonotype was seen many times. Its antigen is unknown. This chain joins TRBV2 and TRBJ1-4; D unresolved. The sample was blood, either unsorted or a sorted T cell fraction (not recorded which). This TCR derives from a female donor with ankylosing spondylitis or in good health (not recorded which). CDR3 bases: TGTGCCAGCAGTGAAATGGACTTGAATGAAAAACTGTTTTTT. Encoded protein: CASSEMDLNEKLFF.